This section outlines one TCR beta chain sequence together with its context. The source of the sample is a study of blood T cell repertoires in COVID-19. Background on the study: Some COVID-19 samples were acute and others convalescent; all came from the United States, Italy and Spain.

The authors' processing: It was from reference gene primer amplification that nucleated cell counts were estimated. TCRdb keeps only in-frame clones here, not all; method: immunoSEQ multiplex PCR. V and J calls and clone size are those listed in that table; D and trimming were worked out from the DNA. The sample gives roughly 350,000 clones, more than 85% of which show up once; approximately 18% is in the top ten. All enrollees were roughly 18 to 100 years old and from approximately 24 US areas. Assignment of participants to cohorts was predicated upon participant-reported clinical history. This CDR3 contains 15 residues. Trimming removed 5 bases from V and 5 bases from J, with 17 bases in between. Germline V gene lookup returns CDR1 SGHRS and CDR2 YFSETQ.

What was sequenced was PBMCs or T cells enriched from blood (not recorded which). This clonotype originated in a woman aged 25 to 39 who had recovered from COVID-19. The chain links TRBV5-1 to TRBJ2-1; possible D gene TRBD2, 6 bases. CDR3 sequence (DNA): TGCGCCAGCAGAACCTCCGGGACTGTACACAATGAGCAGTTCTTC. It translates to CASRTSGTVHNEQFF.